What follows are 15 T cell receptor beta chains derived from one specimen sequenced in a study of OX40 agonist ivuxolimab in advanced cancers. The table came from immunoSEQ multiplex PCR; TCRdb's copy has only in-frame clones and leaves some out. The sample has over 70,000 clones, around 89% seen once. Sequencing was performed on CD4+ or CD8+ T cells sorted from blood, taken in a trial of the OX40 agonist ivuxolimab. The receptors shown here come from an adult with an advanced solid tumor such as melanoma, head and neck, liver or kidney cancer.

The V gene is TRBV30, the J gene TRBJ2-2; D unclear. With 8 bases removed from V and 5 bases from J, the gap between germline ends came to 9 bases. Germline-derived CDR1 and CDR2 are GTSNPN and SVGIG (reference sequence). This CDR3 has 11 amino acids. The CDR3: CAQYYTGELFF. CDR3 in DNA: TGTGCCCAGTATTATACCGGGGAGCTGTTTTTT.

In this sample, this clone turned up a few times. V and J are TRBV25-1 and TRBJ2-7, with TRBD1 matching over 9 bases. The CDR3 loop spans 14 amino acids. The ends lost 4 bases at V and 3 bases at J; junction bases unmatched: 4. From germline, CDR1 is MGHDK and CDR2 SYGVNS. DNA of the CDR3: TGTGCCAGCAGTGCGGGGACAGGGCTCTACGAGCAGTACTTC. Translating it yields CASSAGTGLYEQYF.

The J gene is TRBJ2-2, the V gene TRBV29-1, with 8 bases aligning to TRBD2. The germline V gene has CDR1 SQVTM and CDR2 ANQGSEA. This CDR3 has 14 residues. V was clipped by 7 bases and J by 6 bases; unmatched bases: 10. The CDR3 protein is CSAFGTSFPGELFF. Written as DNA, the CDR3 is TGCAGCGCCTTCGGGACTAGTTTTCCCGGGGAGCTGTTTTTT.

V gene TRBV5-4 combines with J gene TRBJ2-3; no clear D. The CDR3 sequence is 14 residues long. The germline V and J ends were trimmed by 4 bases and 6 bases, with 15 bases remaining between them. Germline V gene sequence: CDR1 SGHNT, CDR2 YYREEE (reference sequence). The CDR3 DNA reads as TGTGCCAGCAGCACCTCCCCCCTATCGGATACGCAGTATTTT. Translation gives CASSTSPLSDTQYF. The full variable domain, its missing parts supplied by reference TRBV5-4 and TRBJ2-3, is ETGVTQSPTHLIKTRGQQVTLRCSSQSGHNTVSWYQQALGQGPQFIFQYYREEENGRGNFPPRFSGLQFPNYSSELNVNALELDDSALYLCASSTSPLSDTQYFGPGTRLTVL.

A few counts support this clone. CDR3 sequence (DNA): TGTGCCAGCAGCCCCTTGCTGGGGGGGGCTAGTTTCAATGAGCAGTTCTTC. This codes for CASSPLLGGASFNEQFF. The chain is built from TRBV7-7 and TRBJ2-1, with D perhaps TRBD2 (7 bases). The CDR3 extends over 17 amino acids. Between the trimmed V and J ends, which lost 5 bases and 6 bases, there was a span of 23 bases. Germline values: CDR1 SSHAT, CDR2 FNYEAQ (reference sequence).

The gene calls are TRBV5-4 and TRBJ2-2; D remains unclear. V was trimmed by 3 bases and J by 6 bases, leaving 6 bases between them. This CDR3 region has 12 residues. Germline lookup yields CDR1 SGHNT and CDR2 YYREEE (reference sequence). The CDR3 region has the DNA TGTGCCAGCAGCTCTCTCGCCGGGGAGCTGTTTTTT. Translation gives CASSSLAGELFF.

The chain recombines TRBV5-5 with TRBJ2-3; weak D call: TRBD2 (5 bases). The germline V gene has CDR1 SGHKS and CDR2 YYEKEE (reference sequence). The CDR3 has 16 residues. Trimming shortened V by 0 bases and J by 2 bases, and 13 bases separated the two germline ends. CDR3 DNA: TGTGCCAGCAGCTTGGTAGGGAGTAGTTTCACAGATACGCAGTATTTT. Protein: CASSLVGSSFTDTQYF.

The chain recombines TRBV7-9 with TRBJ2-1, with D tentatively TRBD2 (5 bases). Germline values: CDR1 SEHNR, CDR2 FQNEAQ (reference sequence). The V gene lost 1 base and the J gene lost 0 bases, with 16 bases spanning the gap. The CDR3 spans 18 residues. CDR3 sequence reads: CASSLEGKAASSYNEQFF. The CDR3 nucleotides read TGTGCCAGCAGCTTAGAAGGGAAAGCGGCCAGCTCCTACAATGAGCAGTTCTTC.

The chain carries TRBV5-6 and TRBJ2-1; the D gene could be TRBD1 or TRBD2 (5 bases each). Germline CDR1 and CDR2: SGHDT and YYEEEE. The CDR3 is 15 amino acids. V was pared by 2 bases and J by 5 bases, with 14 bases between. CDR3 sequence reads: CASSFPGTLNNEQFF. In DNA, the CDR3 is TGTGCCAGCAGCTTTCCCGGGACGCTAAACAATGAGCAGTTCTTC.

This sequence joins TRBV6-5 and TRBJ2-3; no definite D call. CDR1 MNHEY and CDR2 SVGAGI come from the germline V gene. The CDR3 contains 13 residues. Trimming took off 2 bases at V and 4 bases at J, with 7 bases between the two ends. The CDR3 DNA sequence: TGTGCCAGCAGTTACGGGTCCCCAGATACGCAGTATTTT. Protein product: CASSYGSPDTQYF.

The CDR3 reads CASSMAARTYEQYF. In DNA form, the CDR3 reads TGTGCCAGTAGTATGGCGGCCAGAACCTACGAGCAGTACTTC. The V gene is TRBV19, the J gene TRBJ2-7; D call uncertain. The CDR3 loop spans 14 amino acids. Germline V gene data show CDR1 as LNHDA and CDR2 as SQIVND (reference sequence). V was clipped by 3 bases and J by 2 bases, with 11 bases between them.

This chain uses TRBV7-9 with TRBJ2-3; tentative D call: TRBD2 (6 bases). V shed 6 bases and J shed 0 bases, with 13 bases lying between them. The germline V gene has CDR1 SEHNR and CDR2 FQNEAQ (reference sequence). This CDR3 is built from 15 residues. CDR3 region: CASRTLAESTDTQYF. The CDR3, as DNA: TGTGCCAGCAGGACCTTAGCGGAGAGCACAGATACGCAGTATTTT.

This sequence joins TRBV5-1 and TRBJ1-1; the D gene is possibly TRBD1 (6 bases). Germline CDR1 and CDR2: SGHRS and YFSETQ. Trimming removed 2 bases at V and 7 bases at J, with 9 bases between. CDR3 length: 12 amino acids. The CDR3 coding sequence is TGCGCCAGCAGCTTTGGAGGGGGTGAAGCTTTCTTT. It is translated as CASSFGGGEAFF.

The chain is built from TRBV9 and TRBJ1-3; the D is unclear. Germline values: CDR1 SGDLS, CDR2 YYNGEE. Trimming took 5 bases from V and 0 from J, leaving 9 bases between them. The CDR3 covers 14 residues. CDR3 in DNA: TGTGCCAGCAGTGGACCGAGCTCTGGAAACACCATATATTTT. Translating gives CASSGPSSGNTIYF.

The chain recombines TRBV19 with TRBJ1-4; unclear D gene. Germline CDR1 LNHDA, CDR2 SQIVND (reference sequence). The V end was cut by 8 bases, the J end by 6 bases, with 10 bases between. The CDR3 is 12 residues long. CDR3 in amino acids: CASRGEDEKLFF. The CDR3 nucleotides read TGTGCCAGTCGCGGGGAGGATGAAAAACTGTTTTTT.